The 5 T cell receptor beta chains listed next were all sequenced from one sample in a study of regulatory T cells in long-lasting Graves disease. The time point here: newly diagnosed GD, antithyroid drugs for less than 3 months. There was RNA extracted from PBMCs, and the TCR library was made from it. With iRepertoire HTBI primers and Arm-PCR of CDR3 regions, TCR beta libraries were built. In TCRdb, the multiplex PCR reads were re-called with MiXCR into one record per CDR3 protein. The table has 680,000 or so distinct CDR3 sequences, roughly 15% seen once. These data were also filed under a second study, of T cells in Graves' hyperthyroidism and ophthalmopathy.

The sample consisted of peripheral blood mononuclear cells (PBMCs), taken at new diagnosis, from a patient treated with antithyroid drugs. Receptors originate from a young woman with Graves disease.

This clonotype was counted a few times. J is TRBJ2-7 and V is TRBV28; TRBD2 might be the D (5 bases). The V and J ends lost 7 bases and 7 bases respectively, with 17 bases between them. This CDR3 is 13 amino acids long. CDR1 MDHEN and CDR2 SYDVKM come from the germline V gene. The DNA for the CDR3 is TGTGCCAGCACCCTTGGCGGCCCGGGGGAGCAGTACTTC. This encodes CASTLGGPGEQYF. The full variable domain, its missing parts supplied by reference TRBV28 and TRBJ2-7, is DVKVTQSSRYLVKRTGEKVFLECVQDMDHENMFWYRQDPGLGLRLIYFSYDVKMKEKGDIPEGYSVSREKKERFSLILESASTNQTSMYLCASTLGGPGEQYFGPGTRLTVT.

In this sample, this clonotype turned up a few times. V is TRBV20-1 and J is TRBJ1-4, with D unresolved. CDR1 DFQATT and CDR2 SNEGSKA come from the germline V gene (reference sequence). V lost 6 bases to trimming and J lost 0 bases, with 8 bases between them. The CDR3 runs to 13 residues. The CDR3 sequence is CSARHPTNEKLFF. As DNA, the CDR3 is TGCAGTGCCAGACACCCAACTAATGAAAAACTGTTTTTT.

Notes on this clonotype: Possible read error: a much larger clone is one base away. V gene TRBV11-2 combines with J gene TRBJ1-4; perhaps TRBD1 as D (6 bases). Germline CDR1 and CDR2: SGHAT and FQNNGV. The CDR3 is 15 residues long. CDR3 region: CASSSTGTKDEKLLF. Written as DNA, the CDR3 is TGTGCCAGCAGCAGCACAGGGACCAAAGATGAAAAACTGTTGTTT.

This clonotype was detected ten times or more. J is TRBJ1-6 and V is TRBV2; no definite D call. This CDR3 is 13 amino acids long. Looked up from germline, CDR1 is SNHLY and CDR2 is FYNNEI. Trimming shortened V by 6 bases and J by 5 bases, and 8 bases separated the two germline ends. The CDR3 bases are TGTGCCAGCAGAGGCTTGAATAATTCACCCCTCCACTTT. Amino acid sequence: CASRGLNNSPLHF.

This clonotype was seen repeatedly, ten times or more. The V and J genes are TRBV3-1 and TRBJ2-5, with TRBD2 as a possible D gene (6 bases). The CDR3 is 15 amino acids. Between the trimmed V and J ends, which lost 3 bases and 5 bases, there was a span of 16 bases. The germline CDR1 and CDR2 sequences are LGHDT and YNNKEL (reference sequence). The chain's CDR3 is CASSQRGSPTETQYF. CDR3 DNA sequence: TGTGCCAGCAGCCAGCGGGGATCGCCAACTGAGACCCAGTACTTC.